These T cell receptor beta chains were read from a single sample in a study of blood T cell repertoires in COVID-19. Clones were sequenced by immunoSEQ multiplex PCR, and TCRdb holds only the in-frame ones, with some missing. This table holds more than 65,000 clones, around 77% found once. Sequencing was carried out using peripheral blood. These receptors were taken from a man aged 55 to 70 with acute or convalescent COVID-19. CDR3s include the opening cysteine and the closing phenylalanine or tryptophan. D genes are given only for firm matches. Clone size is stated in some rows and not others, as once, few, many or a class when expanded.

TRBJ2-7 TRBV7-9 TRBD1 NA 15 CASRQTGAYFYEQYF TGTGCCAGCAGGCAAACAGGGGCCTACTTCTACGAGCAGTACTTC
TRBJ1-2 TRBV6-5 NA NA 12 CASNPSSYGYTF TGTGCCAGCAATCCCAGTTCATATGGCTACACCTTC
TRBJ1-1 TRBV3-1/TRBV3-2 NA NA 14 CASSPQGLTTEAFF TGTGCCAGCAGTCCTCAGGGCCTCACCACTGAAGCTTTCTTT
TRBJ1-3 TRBV11-1 NA NA 16 CASSLAAKRSGNTIYF TGTGCCAGCAGCTTAGCTGCGAAACGCTCTGGAAACACCATATATTTT
TRBJ1-1 TRBV18 NA NA 15 CASSPFYGENTEAFF TGTGCCAGCTCACCATTCTACGGGGAGAACACTGAAGCTTTCTTT
TRBJ1-2 TRBV4-3 NA NA 14 CASSRWTEDYGYTF TGCGCCAGCAGCCGATGGACAGAAGACTATGGCTACACCTTC
TRBJ1-4 TRBV5-1 NA few 15 CASSITGTTNEKLFF TGCGCCAGCAGCATAACCGGGACAACTAATGAAAAACTGTTTTTT
TRBJ1-2 TRBV10-2 TRBD1 NA 15 CASSEQGTGPYVGTF TGCGCCAGCAGTGAGCAAGGGACAGGGCCGTATGTGGGCACCTTC
TRBJ2-1 TRBV7-2 NA once 14 CASSLDPNYNEQFF TGTGCCAGCAGCTTAGATCCCAACTACAATGAGCAGTTCTTC
TRBJ1-5 TRBV30 NA NA 12 CAWSQGNQPQHF TGTGCCTGGAGCCAGGGTAATCAGCCCCAGCATTTT
TRBJ1-6 TRBV27 NA NA 16 CASRRLQGSGNSPLHF TGTGCCAGCAGGAGATTACAGGGATCCGGTAATTCACCCCTCCACTTT
TRBJ2-7 TRBV18 NA few 12 CASSKDSYEQYF TGTGCCAGCTCAAAGGACAGTTACGAGCAGTACTTC
TRBJ1-6 TRBV27 NA NA 16 CASSFGLSSYNSPLHF TGTGCCAGCAGTTTCGGGTTGAGCTCCTATAATTCACCCCTCCACTTT
TRBJ2-5 TRBV5-4 NA NA 13 CASSLGTGETQYF TGTGCCAGCAGCTTGGGTACAGGAGAGACCCAGTACTTC
TRBJ1-2 TRBV7-9 NA NA 14 CASSLSTVFYGYTF TGTGCCAGCAGCTTATCGACAGTCTTCTATGGCTACACCTTC
TRBJ1-5 TRBV12-3/TRBV12-4 TRBD1 NA 13 CASSKDRVQPQHF TGTGCCAGCAGCAAGGACAGGGTCCAGCCCCAGCATTTT
TRBJ2-7 TRBV9 NA NA 14 CASSVGGKLDEQYF TGTGCCAGCAGCGTAGGAGGGAAGTTGGACGAGCAGTACTTC
TRBJ2-5 TRBV6-5 NA NA 11 CASSPGETQYF TGTGCCAGCAGTCCCGGGGAGACCCAGTACTTC
TRBJ1-6 TRBV7-8 NA NA 15 CASSLHGQSNSPLHF TGTGCCAGCAGCCTACACGGACAGAGTAATTCACCCCTCCACTTT
TRBJ1-3 TRBV18 NA NA 15 CASSPGQSSGNTIYF TGTGCCAGCTCACCAGGACAGAGCTCTGGAAACACCATATATTTT
TRBJ1-6 TRBV12-3/TRBV12-4 TRBD1 NA 12 CATGTGSSPLHF TGTGCCACAGGGACAGGGTCTTCACCCCTCCACTTT
TRBJ2-2 TRBV2 NA NA 14 CASSVRQNTGELFF TGTGCCAGCAGTGTTCGACAGAACACCGGGGAGCTGTTTTTT
TRBJ2-1 TRBV5-1 NA NA 16 CASSFLGNPSVNEQFF TGCGCCAGCAGCTTCTTGGGAAACCCTAGCGTCAATGAGCAGTTCTTC
TRBJ1-6 TRBV27 NA NA 15 CASSQTGRRNSPLHF TGTGCCAGCAGTCAAACAGGGAGACGTAATTCACCCCTCCACTTT
TRBJ1-5 TRBV20-1 TRBD1 NA 15 CSASLQGARDQPQHF TGCAGTGCTAGTCTACAGGGGGCCCGCGATCAGCCCCAGCATTTT
TRBJ1-2 TRBV4-2 TRBD1 NA 15 CASSLKGQPFYGYTF TGTGCCAGCAGCCTTAAGGGACAGCCGTTCTATGGCTACACCTTC
TRBJ1-1 TRBV4-1 NA NA 17 CASSPTGRGGLNTEAFF TGCGCCAGCAGCCCGACAGGACGCGGGGGGTTAAACACTGAAGCTTTCTTT
TRBJ2-2 TRBV6-5 NA NA 14 CASKPPGVTGELFF TGTGCCAGCAAGCCGCCAGGGGTCACCGGGGAGCTGTTTTTT
TRBJ1-2 TRBV27 TRBD1 NA 14 CASSRTGGHYGYTF TGTGCCAGCTCGCGGACAGGGGGGCACTATGGCTACACCTTC
TRBJ2-4 TRBV10-3 NA few 13 CAISESTQGKWYF TGTGCCATCAGTGAGTCGACCCAGGGGAAATGGTACTTC
TRBJ2-2 TRBV5-8 NA NA 14 CASSLVGNTGELFF TGTGCCAGCAGCTTGGTTGGCAACACCGGGGAGCTGTTTTTT
TRBJ2-7 TRBV19 NA NA 13 CVAGPGDFYEQYF TGTGTCGCCGGCCCGGGGGACTTCTACGAGCAGTACTTC
TRBJ2-1 TRBV7-9 NA NA 11 CASSLAPKQFF TGTGCCAGCAGCTTAGCCCCAAAGCAGTTCTTC
TRBJ1-3 TRBV14 NA NA 16 CASSSPGQISGNTIYF TGTGCCAGCAGCTCGCCAGGACAGATCTCTGGAAACACCATATATTTT
TRBJ2-2 TRBV5-4 NA NA 20 CASSLGLDPGPTSGTGELFF TGTGCCAGCAGCTTGGGGCTTGATCCGGGCCCCACAAGCGGGACCGGGGAGCTGTTTTTT
TRBJ2-1 TRBV30 TRBD1 NA 15 CAWSEPGGSYNEQFF TGTGCCTGGAGCGAACCAGGGGGCTCCTACAATGAGCAGTTCTTC
TRBJ1-6 TRBV7-9 NA once 13 CASSLGGNSPLHF TGTGCCAGCAGCTTAGGAGGGAATTCACCCCTCCACTTT
TRBJ1-1 TRBV6-2/TRBV6-3 NA NA 15 CASSKPGALNTEAFF TGTGCCAGCAGTAAACCAGGGGCCCTGAACACTGAAGCTTTCTTT
TRBJ1-2 TRBV18 NA NA 13 CASSPGVTGGYTF TGTGCCAGCTCACCCGGAGTTACAGGAGGCTACACCTTC
TRBJ1-4 TRBV5-8 NA NA 17 CASSFVLAGLSNEKLFF TGTGCCAGCAGCTTTGTCCTAGCTGGGCTGTCTAATGAAAAACTGTTTTTT
TRBJ1-1 TRBV4-3 TRBD1 NA 14 CASSQQTGVSEAFF TGCGCCAGCAGCCAACAGACAGGGGTATCTGAAGCTTTCTTT
TRBJ2-4 TRBV15 NA NA 14 CATSPGTAKNIQYF TGTGCCACCAGCCCAGGCACAGCCAAAAACATTCAGTACTTC
TRBJ1-5 TRBV5-5 NA NA 14 CASSSGASNQPQHF TGTGCCAGCAGCTCAGGGGCGAGCAATCAGCCCCAGCATTTT
TRBJ1-6 TRBV5-6 NA NA 14 CASSFTGTNSPLHF TGTGCCAGCAGCTTCACAGGGACCAATTCACCCCTCCACTTT
TRBJ2-5 TRBV5-5 NA once 13 CASSFYSQETQYF TGTGCCAGCAGCTTTTATAGCCAAGAGACCCAGTACTTC
TRBJ1-2 TRBV7-9 NA NA 14 CASSLGETNYGYTF TGTGCCAGCAGCTTAGGGGAGACTAACTATGGCTACACCTTC
TRBJ2-5 TRBV7-2 TRBD2 NA 15 CASSLVGGAHETQYF TGTGCCAGCAGCTTAGTCGGGGGGGCCCATGAGACCCAGTACTTC
TRBJ1-1 TRBV7-9 TRBD1 NA 13 CASNPTGRTEAFF TGTGCCAGCAACCCGACAGGGCGCACTGAAGCTTTCTTT
TRBJ1-1 TRBV5-3 NA few 14 CARSLDGRGTEAFF TGTGCCAGAAGCTTGGATGGACGCGGGACTGAAGCTTTCTTT
TRBJ2-5 TRBV19 NA few 12 CASSRRRETQYF TGTGCCAGTAGTAGGCGGAGAGAGACCCAGTACTTC
TRBJ2-6 TRBV4-3 NA NA 17 CASSRQDSSSGANVLTF TGCGCCAGCAGCCGCCAGGACAGCAGCTCTGGGGCCAACGTCCTGACTTTC
TRBJ2-5 TRBV6-5 NA NA 14 CASRAVGGQETQYF TGTGCCAGCAGGGCTGTAGGGGGACAAGAGACCCAGTACTTC
TRBJ2-3 TRBV6-5 TRBD2 NA 14 CASRTSGSTDTQYF TGTGCCAGCAGGACTAGCGGGAGCACAGATACGCAGTATTTT
TRBJ1-1 TRBV2 TRBD1 once 15 CASSGRQGAVTEAFF TGTGCCAGCAGTGGTCGACAGGGGGCTGTCACTGAAGCTTTCTTT
TRBJ1-5 TRBV19 NA few 16 CASSILAGSSNQPQHF TGTGCCAGTAGTATTTTGGCGGGGAGCAGCAATCAGCCCCAGCATTTT